These 32 T cell receptor beta chains were all obtained from the same sample, sequenced in a study of chemoradiotherapy in HPV16-positive cancers (dated by TCRdb to between 2021 and 2023). Libraries were prepared through the immunoSEQ multiplex PCR assay. What TCRdb holds here is the immuneACCESS table cut down to in-frame rearrangements. Part of the clones is not present; checked against another copy, under half of the missing clones reflect an unresolved V gene, and the others are unexplained. The sample has about 67,000 clones on record, roughly 90% of them singletons. The ten largest clones represent just over 4% of the sample. Sequencing was performed on blood, taken from a patient who underwent chemoradiotherapy. Receptor source: a human donor with HPV-associated anogenital cancer.

The chain couples TRBV28 to TRBJ1-2, with D maybe TRBD1 (5 bases). The CDR3 has 13 residues. Germline V CDR1 and CDR2: MDHEN, SYDVKM. Trimming left V 5 bases short and J 8 bases short, with 15 bases between. The CDR3 DNA sequence: TGTGCCAGCAGTCTCACAAGGGGAAAAGGCTACACCTTC. This encodes CASSLTRGKGYTF.

The gene calls are TRBV6-6 and TRBJ1-4, with 10 bases aligning to TRBD1. Looked up from germline, CDR1 is MNHNY and CDR2 is SVGAGI (reference sequence). The CDR3 is 15 residues long. V was clipped by 0 bases and J by 8 bases; unmatched bases: 3. The CDR3 DNA reads as TGTGCCAGCAGTTACTCTGAGACAGGGGGCGAAAAACTGTTTTTT. It specifies CASSYSETGGEKLFF.

V gene TRBV2 combines with J gene TRBJ2-1, with unresolved D. The V and J ends lost 8 bases and 1 base respectively, with 12 bases between them. The CDR3 is 14 amino acids. The germline V gene encodes CDR1 SNHLY and CDR2 FYNNEI. CDR3 region: CASGQEISYNEQFF. In DNA, the CDR3 is TGTGCCAGCGGTCAAGAGATTTCCTACAATGAGCAGTTCTTC.

The chain recombines TRBV6-5 with TRBJ1-1; weak D call: TRBD1 (6 bases). V lost 10 bases to trimming and J lost 1 base, with 10 bases between them. CDR1 MNHEY and CDR2 SVGAGI come from the germline V gene. The CDR3 covers 12 residues. The CDR3 spells CATGHPNTEAFF. Here the CDR3 DNA reads TGTGCCACGGGACATCCGAACACTGAAGCTTTCTTT.

The chain joins TRBV9 to TRBJ1-6; no clear D. The CDR3 has 14 residues. Germline V gene sequence: CDR1 SGDLS, CDR2 YYNGEE. The V gene lost 0 bases and the J gene lost 6 bases, with 7 bases spanning the gap. The CDR3 reads CASSVEAVNSPLHF. CDR3 coding DNA: TGTGCCAGCAGCGTAGAGGCCGTTAATTCACCCCTCCACTTT.

This clone was observed a few times. V is TRBV11-2 and J is TRBJ2-7; TRBD2 is a possible D gene (6 bases). Between the trimmed V and J ends, which lost 7 bases and 6 bases, there was a span of 19 bases. The CDR3 loop spans 14 amino acids. Germline loops: CDR1 SGHAT, CDR2 FQNNGV. The CDR3 region is CASTTNRLGREQYF. The CDR3 nucleotides read TGTGCCAGCACCACGAACCGACTAGGGCGCGAGCAGTACTTC.

The chain joins TRBV7-5 to TRBJ2-7; the table gives TRBD2 as D, unverified against the DNA. TRBV7-5 represents a pseudogene. This CDR3 contains 14 residues. The CDR3 bases are TGTGCCAGAAGTTACGGGACTCCAGCCTACGAGCAGTACTTC. Translating gives CARSYGTPAYEQYF.

This clone was observed once. The J gene is TRBJ2-7, the V gene TRBV19; D is unclear. The germline gives CDR1 LNHDA, CDR2 SQIVND (reference sequence). The V gene lost 2 bases and the J gene lost 2 bases, with 10 bases spanning the gap. The CDR3 sequence is 14 residues long. This CDR3 is CASSIRDGPYEQYF. DNA of the CDR3: TGTGCCAGTAGTATAAGAGACGGTCCCTACGAGCAGTACTTC.

V and J are TRBV15 and TRBJ1-2, with 7 bases lining up with TRBD1. Germline CDR1 LNHNV, CDR2 YYDKDF (reference sequence). The CDR3 is made up of 13 amino acids. J gave up 8 bases and V 5 bases, and 8 bases lay outside the gene matches. The CDR3 is CATSPRQGEGYTF. The CDR3 DNA sequence: TGTGCCACCAGCCCTCGACAGGGAGAAGGCTACACCTTC.

The chain combines TRBV19 with TRBJ1-1, with TRBD1 matching 7 bases. J was trimmed by 5 bases and V by 9 bases; bases with no gene match: 9. Looked up from germline, CDR1 is LNHDA and CDR2 is SQIVND (reference sequence). The length of the CDR3 is 13 residues. The CDR3 region has the DNA TGTGCCAGCAGACAGGGAGCAGGGACTGAAGCTTTCTTT. This gives the protein CASRQGAGTEAFF.

The CDR3 sequence: CASTGLEYEQYF. The CDR3, as DNA: TGTGCCAGCACCGGACTTGAATACGAGCAGTACTTC. This chain links TRBV5-6 with TRBJ2-7; maybe TRBD2 (5 bases). Germline-derived CDR1 and CDR2 are SGHDT and YYEEEE. The ends were cut back, 6 bases at V and 4 bases at J, with 11 bases in the middle. The CDR3 totals 12 residues.

This chain connects TRBV7-9 to TRBJ2-1; TRBD1 agrees at 8 bases. V shed 5 bases and J 4 bases; nucleotides not matched to a gene: 7. Germline V gene lookup returns CDR1 SEHNR and CDR2 FQNEAQ (reference sequence). The CDR3 has 15 residues. The CDR3 region is CASSLGQGFYNEQFF. CDR3 nucleotides: TGTGCCAGCAGCCTCGGACAGGGTTTTTACAATGAGCAGTTCTTC.

The chain uses TRBV12-2 and TRBJ2-7; the table's D call, TRBD2, has no DNA check behind it. TRBV12-2 is deemed a pseudogene. The length of the CDR3 is 16 residues. The CDR3 DNA sequence: TGTGCAAGTCGCTTGTGGATAGTCGTCCGGGGGAACGAGCAGTACTTC. This sequence encodes CASRLWIVVRGNEQYF.

The chain links TRBV28 to TRBJ1-3; D is uncertain. Germline V gene data show CDR1 as MDHEN and CDR2 as SYDVKM. There are 14 residues in the CDR3. V lost 5 bases and J lost 2, with 10 bases in between. CDR3 loop: CASSNRPTGNTIYF. The CDR3 DNA reads TGTGCCAGCAGTAACAGACCTACTGGAAACACCATATATTTT.

The genes are TRBV28 and TRBJ2-3; D might be TRBD1 (6 bases). V was clipped by 5 bases and J by 4 bases, with 13 bases between them. Looked up from germline, CDR1 is MDHEN and CDR2 is SYDVKM. The CDR3 has 14 amino acids. The CDR3, as DNA: TGTGCCAGCAGTCCAACTGGGGGCGCAGATACGCAGTATTTT. As protein: CASSPTGGADTQYF. Complete variable domain (other parts from reference TRBV28 and TRBJ2-3): DVKVTQSSRYLVKRTGEKVFLECVQDMDHENMFWYRQDPGLGLRLIYFSYDVKMKEKGDIPEGYSVSREKKERFSLILESASTNQTSMYLCASSPTGGADTQYFGPGTRLTVL.

This clone has a single count. This CDR3 fails to terminate in the conserved phenylalanine or tryptophan, so it likely reflects a read error. The chain recombines TRBV5-6 with TRBJ1-2, with 8 nucleotides matching TRBD1. Germline V gene data show CDR1 as SGHDT and CDR2 as YYEEEE. The CDR3 totals 14 residues. With 4 bases clipped from V and 0 bases from J, the junction kept 2 bases outside the gene matches. The CDR3 bases are TGTGCCAGCAGCCGGGACAGGTCTAACTATGGCTACACCCTC. This sequence encodes CASSRDRSNYGYTL.

The chain links TRBV11-2 to TRBJ1-2, with TRBD1 matching 10 bases. CDR1 and CDR2 from the germline V gene are SGHAT and FQNNGV. This CDR3 is 17 amino acids long. The V segment lost 2 bases and the J segment 1 base; nucleotides outside the gene matches: 7. This chain's CDR3 is CASSLPYRDRGNYGYTF. In DNA, the CDR3 is TGTGCCAGCAGCTTACCGTACCGGGACAGGGGTAACTATGGCTACACCTTC.

The chain uses TRBV4-1 and TRBJ2-5, with TRBD2 as a possible D gene (5 bases). Looked up from germline, CDR1 is MGHRA and CDR2 is YSYEKL. Trimming left V 1 base short and J 0 bases short, with 12 bases between. This CDR3 has 16 residues. Here the CDR3 reads CASSQGVGVNQETQYF. The CDR3 DNA sequence: TGCGCCAGCAGCCAAGGGGTCGGGGTGAACCAAGAGACCCAGTACTTC.

The V call is TRBV6-1, the J call TRBJ1-2, with D uncertain. Germline-derived CDR1 and CDR2 are MNHNS and SASEGT. V was shortened by 3 bases and J by 2 bases, with 13 bases between the two germline ends. This CDR3 spans 15 amino acids. The CDR3 DNA follows: TGTGCCAGCAGTGACTCTTCCGGCGGGAACTATGGCTACACCTTC. This gives the protein CASSDSSGGNYGYTF.

The genes are TRBV6-1 and TRBJ2-1, with 11 bases matching TRBD2. The CDR3 spans 19 residues. Germline trimming cut 2 bases from V and 0 bases from J; bases unmatched to any gene: 9. The germline V gene encodes CDR1 MNHNS and CDR2 SASEGT. In DNA form, the CDR3 reads TGTGCCAGCAGTGAATTTATGGGACTAGCGGCCAGCTCCTACAATGAGCAGTTCTTC. It specifies CASSEFMGLAASSYNEQFF.

The chain has TRBV6-5 and TRBJ1-6, with D unclear. The CDR3 contains 14 residues. The V end was cut by 4 bases, the J end by 5 bases, with 9 bases between. Per the germline V gene, CDR1 is MNHEY and CDR2 is SVGAGI. The CDR3 bases are TGTGCCAGCAGTTTGGCAGAGCATAATTCACCCCTCCACTTT. This gives the protein CASSLAEHNSPLHF.

V is TRBV30 and J is TRBJ1-4; the match to TRBD1 covers 7 bases. CDR3 length: 14 amino acids. From germline, CDR1 is GTSNPN and CDR2 SVGIG (reference sequence). V trimming: 5 bases; J trimming: 4 bases; junction bases outside the gene matches: 7. The DNA for the CDR3 is TGTGCCTGGGCAGCGGGACAGCTTAATGAAAAACTGTTTTTT. It is translated as CAWAAGQLNEKLFF.

V usage is TRBV2 and J usage is TRBJ2-3; 8 bases fit TRBD1. The J segment lost 13 bases and the V segment lost 6 bases, leaving 15 bases of the junction unmatched. The CDR3 is 14 amino acids. CDR1 is SNHLY and CDR2 is FYNNEI in the germline V gene. The CDR3 here is CASSSRGREGGKYF. Here the CDR3 DNA reads TGTGCCAGCAGCTCCAGGGGGCGCGAGGGGGGAAAGTATTTT.

V and J are TRBV5-1 and TRBJ2-2; 8 bases map to TRBD2. This CDR3 spans 17 amino acids. Germline V gene lookup returns CDR1 SGHRS and CDR2 YFSETQ. Trimming cost V 0 bases and J 6 bases; bases outside gene matches: 10. CDR3 sequence (DNA): TGCGCCAGCAGCTTGGATGCACTGCGGGGGGAGGCCGGGGAGCTGTTTTTT. It codes for CASSLDALRGEAGELFF.

The J gene is TRBJ1-5, the V gene TRBV2; the D is unclear. The CDR3 spans 16 residues. Germline assignment: CDR1 SNHLY and CDR2 FYNNEI. Trimming took off 3 bases at V and 1 base at J, with 13 bases between the two ends. In DNA, the CDR3 is TGTGCCAGCAGTGACTTACGGAGCCTAAGCAATCAGCCCCAGCATTTT. Translating it yields CASSDLRSLSNQPQHF. The complete variable domain, with remaining parts taken from reference TRBV2 and TRBJ1-5, reads EPEVTQTPSHQVTQMGQEVILRCVPISNHLYFYWYRQILGQKVEFLVSFYNNEISEKSEIFDDQFSVERPDGSNFTLKIRSTKLEDSAMYFCASSDLRSLSNQPQHFGDGTRLSIL.

The chain is built from TRBV10-2 and TRBJ2-2, with D perhaps given as TRBD1 or TRBD2 (5 bases each). Germline CDR1 is WSHSY and CDR2 is SAAADI. The V end lost 6 bases, the J end lost 7 bases, and 18 bases lay between the germline ends. The CDR3 is 15 amino acids. CDR3 DNA: TGCGCCAGCAGGGACAAAGGACTCATCCACGGGGAGCTGTTTTTT. It translates to CASRDKGLIHGELFF.

The V gene is TRBV6-5, the J gene TRBJ1-2; D is uncertain. Trimming took 3 bases from V and 5 from J, leaving 13 bases between them. Germline CDR1 is MNHEY and CDR2 is SVGAGI. The CDR3 has 14 residues. The CDR3 DNA follows: TGTGCCAGCAGTTATGGCCCGTACCTTTATGGCTACACCTTC. It specifies CASSYGPYLYGYTF.

This clone has only a few counts. The chain combines TRBV29-1 with TRBJ1-2; no clear D gene. V was shortened by 3 bases and J by 0 bases, with 11 bases between the two germline ends. The CDR3 totals 14 residues. From germline, CDR1 is SQVTM and CDR2 ANQGSEA. The CDR3 here is CSVDPVPTNYGYTF. The CDR3 DNA is TGCAGCGTTGATCCAGTCCCGACTAACTATGGCTACACCTTC.

The chain is built from TRBV28 and TRBJ2-7; 10 bases line up with TRBD1. V shed 5 bases and J 4 bases; nucleotides not matched to a gene: 8. Germline-derived CDR1 and CDR2 are MDHEN and SYDVKM. CDR3 size: 15 residues. The CDR3 sequence: CASSRLGQGGYEQYF. Here the CDR3 DNA reads TGTGCCAGCAGTCGACTCGGACAGGGGGGGTACGAGCAGTACTTC.

The count of this clone is one. The chain employs TRBV5-1 and TRBJ1-3; TRBD1 matches 8 bases. From germline, CDR1 is SGHRS and CDR2 YFSETQ. The CDR3 extends over 16 amino acids. The junction had 7 bases not matched to a gene; V was cut back by 4 bases and J by 1 base. Here the CDR3 reads CASSDTGTGSGNTIYF. The DNA of the CDR3 is TGCGCCAGCAGCGACACCGGGACAGGTTCTGGAAACACCATATATTTT. The whole variable domain, filled in from reference TRBV5-1 and TRBJ1-3, reads KAGVTQTPRYLIKTRGQQVTLSCSPISGHRSVSWYQQTPGQGLQFLFEYFSETQRNKGNFPGRFSGRQFSNSRSEMNVSTLELGDSALYLCASSDTGTGSGNTIYFGEGSWLTVV.

V and J are TRBV15 and TRBJ2-1; D perhaps matches TRBD1 (5 bases). Trimming removed 1 base at V and 0 bases at J, with 10 bases between. The CDR3 runs to 16 residues. Germline CDR1 LNHNV, CDR2 YYDKDF (reference sequence). Here the CDR3 reads CATSRVQGASYNEQFF. The CDR3 DNA sequence: TGTGCCACCAGCAGAGTACAAGGGGCCTCCTACAATGAGCAGTTCTTC.

The CDR3 bases are TGTGCCAGCAGCTTCTCCGGGACAGGGCCTAATGAGCAGTTCTTC. It encodes CASSFSGTGPNEQFF. V gene TRBV7-9 combines with J gene TRBJ2-1; 9 nucleotides agree with TRBD1. The CDR3 runs to 15 residues. J gave up 7 bases and V 3 bases, and 7 bases lay outside the gene matches. Looked up from germline, CDR1 is SEHNR and CDR2 is FQNEAQ (reference sequence). The full variable domain, its missing parts supplied by reference TRBV7-9 and TRBJ2-1, is DTGVSQNPRHKITKRGQNVTFRCDPISEHNRLYWYRQTLGQGPEFLTYFQNEAQLEKSRLLSDRFSAERPKGSFSTLEIQRTEQGDSAMYLCASSFSGTGPNEQFFGPGTRLTVL.